One T cell receptor beta chain is described in this entry. J lost 0 bases, V lost 11 bases, and 6 bases had no gene match. The CDR3 totals 14 residues. Germline-derived CDR1 and CDR2 are SEHNR and FQNEAQ (reference sequence). The data were obtained in a study of blood T cell repertoires in COVID-19. TCRdb's table, derived via immunoSEQ multiplex PCR, lists solely in-frame clones and lacks some. Among around 480,000 clones, around 87% were seen once, and the ten largest hold 0.65% to 0.9%. The material sequenced was PBMCs or T cells enriched from blood (not recorded which). The V gene is TRBV7-9, the J gene TRBJ2-1; 8 positions agree with TRBD1. The receptor comes from a woman between 18 and 30 years old who had recovered from COVID-19. CDR3 nucleotide sequence: TGTGCCGCAGGGACAGGCAGCTCCTACAATGAGCAGTTCTTC. It translates to CAAGTGSSYNEQFF.